These T cell receptor beta chains were read from a single sample in a study of T cell responses to AZD1222 COVID-19 vaccine. Method: immunoSEQ multiplex PCR; TCRdb's copy keeps in-frame clones and lacks some. The data show 95,000 to 100,000 clones, almost 90% seen once. The starting material was peripheral blood, obtained on day 0 of AZD1222 vaccination. The receptor source for this set is an adult in good health. Each CDR3 is given with its conserved first and last residue. A D gene is named only where the DNA matches it firmly. The listing skips clone size in some rows; elsewhere it reads once, few, many or a size class.

-	-	TRBV3-1/TRBV3-2	TRBJ1-2	CASSQDPRAPYGYTF	TGTGCCAGCAGCCAAGATCCCAGGGCACCCTATGGCTACACCTTC
few	-	TRBV4-3	TRBJ2-1	CASSQEAFYNEQFF	TGCGCCAGCAGCCAAGAAGCGTTTTACAATGAGCAGTTCTTC
once	TRBD1	TRBV5-1	TRBJ1-3	CASSRGQFSSGNTIYF	TGCGCCAGCAGCAGGGGACAGTTCAGCTCTGGAAACACCATATATTTT
once	TRBD1	TRBV10-3	TRBJ2-7	CAISRTTPGTGGYEQYF	TGTGCCATCAGCCGTACGACCCCCGGGACAGGGGGCTACGAGCAGTACTTC
-	TRBD2	TRBV7-9	TRBJ2-7	CASSLGGLAEEQYF	TGTGCCAGCAGCTTAGGGGGACTAGCGGAAGAGCAGTACTTC
-	-	TRBV27	TRBJ1-5	CASTRQPQHF	TGTGCCAGCACGAGGCAGCCCCAGCATTTT
few	-	TRBV10-3	TRBJ2-1	CAIATGRSYNEQFF	TGTGCCATTGCTACAGGGCGGTCCTACAATGAGCAGTTCTTC
-	-	TRBV6-5	TRBJ2-5	CASSSQGATQYF	TGTGCCAGCAGTTCCCAAGGGGCGACCCAGTACTTC
once	-	TRBV7-2	TRBJ2-7	CASSLVGETGEQYF	TGTGCCAGCAGCTTAGTAGGGGAAACCGGCGAGCAGTACTTC
-	TRBD1	TRBV2	TRBJ2-7	CASSVSSDRGLSRYEQYF	TGTGCCAGCAGTGTTTCTTCGGACAGGGGGCTATCGAGGTACGAGCAGTACTTC
-	-	TRBV4-1	TRBJ1-2	CASSQEVGAGLPYGYTF	TGCGCCAGCAGCCAAGAGGTCGGTGCAGGGCTGCCCTATGGCTACACCTTC
-	-	TRBV7-2	TRBJ2-5	CATSPGRKETQYF	TGTGCCACCTCCCCTGGACGAAAGGAGACCCAGTACTTC
-	TRBD1	TRBV6-1	TRBJ2-7	CASSDTPGGFIF	TGTGCCAGCAGTGACACCCCAGGGGGCTTCATTTTC
once	TRBD2	TRBV7-9	TRBJ2-7	CASSSGLAGDEQYF	TGTGCCAGCAGCTCCGGACTAGCGGGGGACGAGCAGTACTTC
-	TRBD1	TRBV19	TRBJ2-2	CASSVRDRGHTGELFF	TGTGCCAGTAGTGTCCGGGACAGGGGGCACACCGGGGAGCTGTTTTTT
-	TRBD1	TRBV10-1	TRBJ2-4	CASSQGVAKNIQYF	TGCGCCAGCAGCCAGGGGGTAGCCAAAAACATTCAGTACTTC
-	-	TRBV7-2	TRBJ1-6	CASSLGLIYNSPLHF	TGTGCCAGCAGCTTAGGACTGATATATAATTCACCCCTCCACTTT
-	TRBD2	TRBV29-1	TRBJ2-1	CSVISLAGGYEQFF	TGCAGCGTTATCAGTCTAGCGGGAGGGTATGAGCAGTTCTTC
-	TRBD2	TRBV7-2	TRBJ2-3	CASSSRLAGGANTQYF	TGTGCCAGCAGCTCCAGACTAGCGGGAGGTGCAAATACGCAGTATTTT
-	TRBD1	TRBV24-1	TRBJ1-2	CATSETGTGRGYTF	TGTGCCACCAGTGAGACCGGGACAGGGAGAGGCTACACCTTC
once	-	TRBV19	TRBJ2-5	CASSSETGIRHQETQYF	TGTGCCAGTAGTAGCGAAACAGGGATAAGGCACCAAGAGACCCAGTACTTC
-	TRBD1	TRBV19	TRBJ1-4	CASSTRDSAEKLFF	TGTGCCAGTAGTACCCGGGACAGTGCTGAAAAACTGTTTTTT
-	-	TRBV18	TRBJ1-2	CASSPSMKELNGYTF	TGTGCCAGCTCACCAAGTATGAAGGAGTTGAATGGCTACACCTTC
-	TRBD1	TRBV2	TRBJ2-7	CASSYLPDREDEQYF	TGTGCCAGCAGCTACTTACCGGACAGGGAGGACGAGCAGTACTTC
-	TRBD1	TRBV27	TRBJ1-2	CASSRQGIGGYTF	TGTGCCAGCAGTAGACAGGGGATTGGCGGCTACACCTTC
-	TRBD1	TRBV20-1	TRBJ1-5	CSASEQGGEPQHF	TGCAGTGCTAGTGAACAGGGGGGGGAGCCCCAGCATTTT
-	TRBD2	TRBV19	TRBJ2-7	CASSMTSDYEQYF	TGTGCCAGTAGCATGACTAGCGACTACGAGCAGTACTTC
-	TRBD1	TRBV7-3	TRBJ1-6	CASSPDRGPSPLHF	TGTGCCAGCAGCCCCGACAGGGGGCCCTCACCCCTCCACTTT
-	-	TRBV27	TRBJ1-6	CASSFSLNNSPLHF	TGTGCCAGCAGTTTCTCCTTGAACAATTCACCCCTCCACTTT
-	TRBD1	TRBV5-1	TRBJ2-7	CASSLGTGSFYEQYF	TGCGCCAGCAGCTTGGGGACAGGGAGTTTCTACGAGCAGTACTTC
-	-	TRBV28	TRBJ1-2	CASSLSTRMGGYTF	TGTGCCAGCAGTTTATCGACCCGGATGGGCGGCTACACCTTC
once	TRBD2	TRBV5-4	TRBJ2-3	CASSQLAGNTDTQYF	TGTGCCAGCAGCCAACTAGCGGGGAACACAGATACGCAGTATTTT